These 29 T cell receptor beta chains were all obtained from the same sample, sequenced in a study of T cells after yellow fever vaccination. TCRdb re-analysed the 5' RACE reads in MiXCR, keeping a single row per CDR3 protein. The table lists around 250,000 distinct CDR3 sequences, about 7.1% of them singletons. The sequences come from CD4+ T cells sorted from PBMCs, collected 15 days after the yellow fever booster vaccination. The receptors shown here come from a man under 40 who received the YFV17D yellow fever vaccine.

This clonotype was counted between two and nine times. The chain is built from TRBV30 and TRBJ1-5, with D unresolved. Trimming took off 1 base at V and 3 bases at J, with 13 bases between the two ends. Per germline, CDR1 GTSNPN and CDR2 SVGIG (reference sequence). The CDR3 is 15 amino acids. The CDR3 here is CAWSATDRFNQPQHF. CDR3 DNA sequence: TGTGCCTGGAGTGCCACGGACCGTTTCAATCAGCCCCAGCATTTT.

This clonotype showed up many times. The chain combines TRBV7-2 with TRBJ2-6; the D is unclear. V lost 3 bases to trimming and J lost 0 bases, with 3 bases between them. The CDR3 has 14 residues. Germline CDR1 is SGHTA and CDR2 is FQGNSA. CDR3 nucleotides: TGTGCCAGCAGCTTCGCCTCTGGGGCCAACGTCCTGACTTTC. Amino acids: CASSFASGANVLTF.

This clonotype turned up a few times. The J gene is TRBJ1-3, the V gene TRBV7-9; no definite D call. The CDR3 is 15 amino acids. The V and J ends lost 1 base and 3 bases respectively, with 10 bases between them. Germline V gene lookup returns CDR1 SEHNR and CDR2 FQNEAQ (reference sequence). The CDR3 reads CASSLGATLGNTIYF. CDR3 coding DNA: TGTGCCAGCAGCTTAGGGGCCACACTTGGAAACACCATATATTTT. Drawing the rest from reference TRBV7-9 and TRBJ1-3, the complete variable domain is DTGVSQNPRHKITKRGQNVTFRCDPISEHNRLYWYRQTLGQGPEFLTYFQNEAQLEKSRLLSDRFSAERPKGSFSTLEIQRTEQGDSAMYLCASSLGATLGNTIYFGEGSWLTVV.

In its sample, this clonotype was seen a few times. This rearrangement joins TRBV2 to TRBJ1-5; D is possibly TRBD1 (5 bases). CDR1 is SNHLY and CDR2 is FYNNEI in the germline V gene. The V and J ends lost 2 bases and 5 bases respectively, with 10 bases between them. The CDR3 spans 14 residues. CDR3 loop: CASSEFTGDQPQHF. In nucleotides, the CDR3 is TGTGCCAGCAGTGAATTTACAGGCGATCAGCCCCAGCATTTT.

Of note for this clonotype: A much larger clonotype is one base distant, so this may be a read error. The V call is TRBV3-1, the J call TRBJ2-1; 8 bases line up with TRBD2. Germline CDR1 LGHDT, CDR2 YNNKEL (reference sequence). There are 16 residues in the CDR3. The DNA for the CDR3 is TGTGCCAGCAGCCCAACCGAGCGGGGGTCCTACAATGAGCAGATCTTC. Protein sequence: CASSPTERGSYNEQIF.

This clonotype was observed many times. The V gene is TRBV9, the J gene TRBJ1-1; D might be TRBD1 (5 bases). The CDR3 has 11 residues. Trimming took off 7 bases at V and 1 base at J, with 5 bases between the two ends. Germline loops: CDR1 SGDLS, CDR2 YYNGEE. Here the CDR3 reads CASGANTEAFF. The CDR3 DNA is TGTGCCAGCGGGGCGAACACTGAAGCTTTCTTT. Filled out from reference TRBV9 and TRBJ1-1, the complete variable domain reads DSGVTQTPKHLITATGQRVTLRCSPRSGDLSVYWYQQSLDQGLQFLIQYYNGEERAKGNILERFSAQQFPDLHSELNLSSLELGDSALYFCASGANTEAFFGQGTRLTVV.

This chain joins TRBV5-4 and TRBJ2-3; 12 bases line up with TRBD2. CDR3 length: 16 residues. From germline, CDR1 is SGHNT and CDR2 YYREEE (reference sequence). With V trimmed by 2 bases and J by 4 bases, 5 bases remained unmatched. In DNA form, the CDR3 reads TGTGCCAGCAGCTTACGACTAGCGGGAGAGGCAGATACGCAGTATTTT. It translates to CASSLRLAGEADTQYF.

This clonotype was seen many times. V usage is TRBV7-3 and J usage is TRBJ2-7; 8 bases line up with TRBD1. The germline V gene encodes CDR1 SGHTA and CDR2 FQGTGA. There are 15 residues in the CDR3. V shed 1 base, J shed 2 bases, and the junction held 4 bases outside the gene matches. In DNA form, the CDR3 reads TGTGCCAGCAGCTTAAGGCCAGGGGGCCCCTACGAGCAGTACTTC. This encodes CASSLRPGGPYEQYF.

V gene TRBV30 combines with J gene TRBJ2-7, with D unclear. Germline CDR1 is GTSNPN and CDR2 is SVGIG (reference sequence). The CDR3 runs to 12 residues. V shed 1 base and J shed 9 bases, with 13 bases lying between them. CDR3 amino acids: CAWSASSLTQYF. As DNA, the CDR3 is TGTGCCTGGAGTGCCTCTAGTTTGACGCAGTACTTC.

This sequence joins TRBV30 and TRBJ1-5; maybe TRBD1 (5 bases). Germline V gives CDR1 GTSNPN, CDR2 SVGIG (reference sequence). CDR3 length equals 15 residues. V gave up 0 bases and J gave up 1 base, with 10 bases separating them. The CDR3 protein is CAWSVGQGSNQPQHF. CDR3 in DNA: TGTGCCTGGAGTGTCGGCCAGGGAAGCAATCAGCCCCAGCATTTT.

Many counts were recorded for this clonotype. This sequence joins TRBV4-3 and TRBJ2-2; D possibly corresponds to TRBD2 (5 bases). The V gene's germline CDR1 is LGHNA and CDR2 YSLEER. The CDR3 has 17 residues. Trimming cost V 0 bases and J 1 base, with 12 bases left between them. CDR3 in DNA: TGCGCCAGCAGCCAAGATCCAGGCGGAGGGAACACCGGGGAGCTGTTTTTT. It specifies CASSQDPGGGNTGELFF.

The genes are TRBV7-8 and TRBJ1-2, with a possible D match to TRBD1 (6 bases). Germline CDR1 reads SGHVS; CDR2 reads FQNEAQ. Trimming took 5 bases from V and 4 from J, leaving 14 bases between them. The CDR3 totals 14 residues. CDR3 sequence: CASSPQQGGYGYTF. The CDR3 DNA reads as TGTGCCAGCAGCCCCCAACAGGGAGGCTATGGCTACACCTTC.

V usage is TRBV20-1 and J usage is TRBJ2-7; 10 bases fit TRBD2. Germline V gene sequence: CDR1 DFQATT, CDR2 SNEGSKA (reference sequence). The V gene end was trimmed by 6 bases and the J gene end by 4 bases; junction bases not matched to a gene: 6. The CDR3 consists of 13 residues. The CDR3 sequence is CSATGTSDYEQYF. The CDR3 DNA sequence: TGCAGTGCCACCGGGACTAGCGATTACGAGCAGTACTTC.

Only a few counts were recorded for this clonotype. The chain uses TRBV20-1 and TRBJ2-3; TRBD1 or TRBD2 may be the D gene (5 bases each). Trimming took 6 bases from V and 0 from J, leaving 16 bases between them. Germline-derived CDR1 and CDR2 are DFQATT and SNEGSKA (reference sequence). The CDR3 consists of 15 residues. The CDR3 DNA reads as TGCAGTGCGACCAAAGGGGACGGAAGCACAGATACGCAGTATTTT. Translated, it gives CSATKGDGSTDTQYF.

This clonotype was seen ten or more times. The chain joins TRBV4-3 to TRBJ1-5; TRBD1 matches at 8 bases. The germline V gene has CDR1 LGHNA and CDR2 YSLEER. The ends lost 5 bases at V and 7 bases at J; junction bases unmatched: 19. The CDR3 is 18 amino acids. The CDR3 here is CASSIKVTGRGHFQPQHF. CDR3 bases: TGCGCCAGCAGCATCAAGGTAACGGGCAGGGGGCATTTCCAGCCCCAGCATTTT.

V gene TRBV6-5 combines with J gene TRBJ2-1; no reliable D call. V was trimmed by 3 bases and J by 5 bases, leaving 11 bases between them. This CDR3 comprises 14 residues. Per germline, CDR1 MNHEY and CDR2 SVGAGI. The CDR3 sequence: CASSYGKKNNEQFF. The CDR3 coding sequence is TGTGCCAGCAGTTATGGTAAGAAGAACAATGAGCAGTTCTTC.

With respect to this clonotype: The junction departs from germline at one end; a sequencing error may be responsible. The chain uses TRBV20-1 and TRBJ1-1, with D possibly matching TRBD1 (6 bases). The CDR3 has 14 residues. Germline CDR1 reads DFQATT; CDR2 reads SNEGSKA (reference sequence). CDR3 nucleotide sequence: TGCAGTGCTAGTATCGTAGGGGGGAACTCTGAAGCTTTCTTT. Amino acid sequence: CSASIVGGNSEAFF.

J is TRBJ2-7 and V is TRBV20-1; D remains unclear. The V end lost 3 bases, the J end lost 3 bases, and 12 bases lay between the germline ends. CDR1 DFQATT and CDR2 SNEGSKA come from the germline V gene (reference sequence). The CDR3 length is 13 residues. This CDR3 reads CSASGPPLYEQYF. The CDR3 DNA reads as TGCAGTGCTAGTGGTCCTCCTCTCTACGAGCAGTACTTC.

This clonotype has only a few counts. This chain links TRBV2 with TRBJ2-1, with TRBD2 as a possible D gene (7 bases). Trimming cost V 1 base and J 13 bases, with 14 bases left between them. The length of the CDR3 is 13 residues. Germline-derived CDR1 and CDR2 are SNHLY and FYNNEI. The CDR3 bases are TGTGCCAGCAGTGAAGTAGGGGGGGTTGATCAGTTCTTC. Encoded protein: CASSEVGGVDQFF.

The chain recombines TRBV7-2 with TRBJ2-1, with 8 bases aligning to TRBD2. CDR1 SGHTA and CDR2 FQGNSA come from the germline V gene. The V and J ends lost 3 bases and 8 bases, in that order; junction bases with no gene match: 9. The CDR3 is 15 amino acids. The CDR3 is CASSFGGLDRDEQFF. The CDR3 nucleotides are TGTGCCAGCAGCTTCGGGGGACTAGATAGGGATGAGCAGTTCTTC.

The DNA of the CDR3 is TGTGCCAGCAGCCCGAACAGGACCAGATGGGACAATGAGCAGTTCTTC. This sequence encodes CASSPNRTRWDNEQFF. The genes are TRBV5-4 and TRBJ2-1; D possibly corresponds to TRBD1 (5 bases). The CDR3 runs to 16 residues. The V end lost 4 bases, the J end lost 5 bases, and 19 bases lay between the germline ends. The germline CDR1 and CDR2 sequences are SGHNT and YYREEE (reference sequence).

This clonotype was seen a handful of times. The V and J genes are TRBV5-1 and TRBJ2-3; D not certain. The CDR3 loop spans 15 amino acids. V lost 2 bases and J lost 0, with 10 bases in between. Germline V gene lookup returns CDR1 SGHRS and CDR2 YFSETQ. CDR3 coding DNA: TGCGCCAGCAGCTTAGCGACTCCTAGCACAGATACGCAGTATTTT. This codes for CASSLATPSTDTQYF.

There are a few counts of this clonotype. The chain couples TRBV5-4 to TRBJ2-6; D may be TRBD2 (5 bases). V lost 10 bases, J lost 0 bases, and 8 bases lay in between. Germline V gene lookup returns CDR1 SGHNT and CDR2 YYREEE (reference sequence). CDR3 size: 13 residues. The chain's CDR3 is CAEGSSGANVLTF. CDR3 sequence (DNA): TGTGCCGAGGGATCCTCTGGGGCCAACGTCCTGACTTTC.

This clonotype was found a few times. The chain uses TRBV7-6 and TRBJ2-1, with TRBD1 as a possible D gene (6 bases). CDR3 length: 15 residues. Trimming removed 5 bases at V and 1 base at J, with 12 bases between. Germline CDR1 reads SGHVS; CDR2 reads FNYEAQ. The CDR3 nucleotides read TGTGCCAGCAGCCTATCCGGGACATCCTACAATGAGCAGTTCTTC. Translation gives CASSLSGTSYNEQFF.

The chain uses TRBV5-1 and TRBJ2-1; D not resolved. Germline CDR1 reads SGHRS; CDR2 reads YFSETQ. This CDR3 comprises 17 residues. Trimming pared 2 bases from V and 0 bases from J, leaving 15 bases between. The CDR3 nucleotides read TGCGCCAGCAGCTTAGACATCCCGGCGGCCTCCTACAATGAGCAGTTCTTC. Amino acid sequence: CASSLDIPAASYNEQFF.

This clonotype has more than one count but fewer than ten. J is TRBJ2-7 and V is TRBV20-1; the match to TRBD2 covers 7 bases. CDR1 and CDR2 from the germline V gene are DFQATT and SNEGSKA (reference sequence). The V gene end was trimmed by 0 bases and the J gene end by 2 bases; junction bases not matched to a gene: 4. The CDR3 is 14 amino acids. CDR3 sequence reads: CSAREPSGTYEQYF. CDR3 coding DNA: TGCAGTGCTAGAGAGCCTAGCGGAACCTACGAGCAGTACTTC.

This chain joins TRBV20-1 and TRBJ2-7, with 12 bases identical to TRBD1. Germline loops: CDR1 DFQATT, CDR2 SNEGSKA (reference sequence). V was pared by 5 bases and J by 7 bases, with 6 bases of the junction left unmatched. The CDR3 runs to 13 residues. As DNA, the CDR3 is TGCAGTGCTGCGGGACAGGGGGCGAGGGAGCAGTACTTC. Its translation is CSAAGQGAREQYF.

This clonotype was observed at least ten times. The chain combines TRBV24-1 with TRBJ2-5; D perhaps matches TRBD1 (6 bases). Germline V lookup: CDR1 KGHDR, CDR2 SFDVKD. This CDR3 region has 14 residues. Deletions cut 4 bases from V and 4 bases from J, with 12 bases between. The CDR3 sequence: CATSESGQGETQYF. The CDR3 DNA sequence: TGTGCCACCAGTGAATCGGGACAAGGAGAGACCCAGTACTTC.

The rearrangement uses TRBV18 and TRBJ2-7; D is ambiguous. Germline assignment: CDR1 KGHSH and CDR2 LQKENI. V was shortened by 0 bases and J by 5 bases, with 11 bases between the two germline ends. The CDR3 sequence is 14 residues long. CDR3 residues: CASSPPPHGNEQYF. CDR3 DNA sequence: TGTGCCAGCTCACCACCACCCCACGGTAACGAGCAGTACTTC.